A single sample gave rise to the 6 T cell receptor beta chains below, sequenced in a study of blood T cell repertoires in COVID-19. The repertoire was sequenced with immunoSEQ multiplex PCR; TCRdb's copy has only in-frame clones and lacks some. There are 65,000 or so clones in the sample; around four fifths occur only once, and under 15% lies in the top ten. Sequences were obtained from peripheral blood. The receptors shown here come from a man older than 75 with acute or convalescent COVID-19.

The V and J genes are TRBV18 and TRBJ2-7; D remains unclear. The CDR3 is made up of 12 amino acids. CDR1 is KGHSH, CDR2 LQKENI, per germline. V was pared by 2 bases and J by 4 bases, with 6 bases between. The CDR3 DNA follows: TGTGCCAGCTCACCAACCGGGTACGAGCAGTACTTC. It is translated as CASSPTGYEQYF.

The chain couples TRBV5-1 to TRBJ1-4; 7 bases align to TRBD1. Germline assignment: CDR1 SGHRS and CDR2 YFSETQ. J gave up 5 bases and V 5 bases, and 9 bases lay outside the gene matches. The CDR3 runs 15 residues. CDR3 in amino acids: CASSPSGTVNEKLFF. The CDR3 DNA sequence: TGCGCCAGCAGTCCGTCTGGGACAGTGAATGAAAAACTGTTTTTT. Full variable domain (outside the CDR3, taken from reference TRBV5-1 and TRBJ1-4): KAGVTQTPRYLIKTRGQQVTLSCSPISGHRSVSWYQQTPGQGLQFLFEYFSETQRNKGNFPGRFSGRQFSNSRSEMNVSTLELGDSALYLCASSPSGTVNEKLFFGSGTQLSVL.

This chain uses TRBV2 with TRBJ1-4; no firm D call. Germline CDR1 SNHLY, CDR2 FYNNEI. The ends were cut back, 4 bases at V and 0 bases at J, with 12 bases in the middle. CDR3 length: 16 amino acids. The CDR3 region has the DNA TGTGCCAGCAGTGGGATGAGGACTACAACTAATGAAAAACTGTTTTTT. Translated, it gives CASSGMRTTTNEKLFF.

The chain uses TRBV2 and TRBJ1-6, with TRBD1 identical over 9 bases. CDR1 is SNHLY and CDR2 is FYNNEI in the germline V gene. CDR3 length: 15 residues. V was clipped by 7 bases and J by 5 bases; unmatched bases: 6. CDR3 region: CASKPGQGNNSPLHF. CDR3 sequence (DNA): TGTGCCAGCAAACCGGGACAGGGTAATAATTCACCCCTCCACTTT.

This chain connects TRBV18 to TRBJ1-2; TRBD1 matches 8 bases. CDR1 and CDR2 from the germline V gene are KGHSH and LQKENI. The CDR3 has 14 amino acids. The junction had 6 bases not matched to a gene; V was cut back by 3 bases and J by 6 bases. CDR3 loop: CASSPRQGMNGYTF. CDR3 nucleotide sequence: TGTGCCAGCTCACCTAGACAGGGGATGAATGGCTACACCTTC.

V is TRBV3-1 (or the pseudogene TRBV3-2) and J is TRBJ2-2; TRBD2 agrees at 9 bases. CDR3 size: 16 residues. V was clipped by 1 base and J by 7 bases; unmatched bases: 7. Looked up from germline, CDR1 is LGHDT and CDR2 is YNNKEL (reference sequence). The CDR3 region is CASSQGVTSGYGELFF. CDR3 DNA sequence: TGTGCCAGCAGCCAAGGGGTTACTAGCGGGTACGGGGAGCTGTTTTTT.